This T cell receptor beta chain was identified during a study of blood T cell repertoires in COVID-19. The table came from immunoSEQ multiplex PCR; TCRdb's copy has only in-frame clones and leaves some out. The table records 110,000 or so clones, about 85% of them present only once. Unmatched junction bases numbered 10, after V lost 6 bases and J lost 6 bases. This CDR3 region has 15 residues. In germline, CDR1 is MNHEY, CDR2 SVGAGI. This clonotype was obtained from a man over 45 with acute or convalescent COVID-19. What was sequenced was peripheral blood. The gene calls are TRBV6-5 and TRBJ2-2; 7 nucleotides line up with TRBD2. The CDR3 reads CASRKSGALAGELFF. CDR3 bases: TGTGCCAGCAGGAAAAGCGGGGCGTTGGCCGGGGAGCTGTTTTTT.